One and the same sample provided the 7 T cell receptor beta chains below, sequenced in a study of cytomegalovirus exposure and HLA in healthy donors (dated by TCRdb to 2016 to 2017). Library preparation was by the immunoSEQ multiplex PCR assay. A mixture of 60 forward primers for TCR Vbeta segments and 13 reverse primers for TCR Jbeta segments was used in the multiplex PCR. TCRdb mirrors the immuneACCESS table, restricted to in-frame sequences. Some clones are absent from its copies; in checked studies, under half trace to an unresolved V gene, and the reason for the others is unknown. The sample yields around 150,000 clones; more than 75% were counted once. Around 0.91% of the sample is in the top ten clones. Source material: PBMCs. These receptors were obtained from a girl aged 2 to 10 in good health and CMV-seropositive.

In its sample, this clone was seen once. The V gene is TRBV2, the J gene TRBJ2-7; 10 nucleotides line up with TRBD1. This CDR3 contains 17 residues. The V and J ends lost 7 bases and 4 bases, in that order; junction bases with no gene match: 16. The germline V gene has CDR1 SNHLY and CDR2 FYNNEI. The CDR3 here is CASIFILGQGTRYEQYF. CDR3 nucleotides: TGTGCCAGCATCTTTATTCTGGGACAGGGGACGAGGTACGAGCAGTACTTC.

This clone came up once. The CDR3, as DNA: TGTGCCAGCAGTGGGTTTAGCCCGGGGGTTCAAGAGACCCAGTACTTC. Amino acid sequence: CASSGFSPGVQETQYF. V gene TRBV6-1 combines with J gene TRBJ2-5; D might be TRBD2 (6 bases). The CDR3 is 16 residues long. The V end was cut by 4 bases, the J end by 2 bases, with 17 bases between. Germline assignment: CDR1 MNHNS and CDR2 SASEGT.

The V gene is TRBV29-1, the J gene TRBJ1-4; D might be TRBD1 (6 bases). The germline CDR1 and CDR2 sequences are SQVTM and ANQGSEA. Between the trimmed V and J ends, which lost 6 bases and 5 bases, there was a span of 13 bases. This CDR3 contains 13 residues. The DNA for the CDR3 is TGCAGCGTCGGGGGGCGGGGCAATGAAAAACTGTTTTTT. The encoded protein is CSVGGRGNEKLFF. Complete variable domain (other parts from reference TRBV29-1 and TRBJ1-4): SAVISQKPSRDICQRGTSLTIQCQVDSQVTMMFWYRQQPGQSLTLIATANQGSEATYESGFVIDKFPISRPNLTFSTLTVSNMSPEDSSIYLCSVGGRGNEKLFFGSGTQLSVL.

The V gene is TRBV4-1, the J gene TRBJ2-5; 8 nucleotides match TRBD1. The CDR3 consists of 15 residues. Germline V gene sequence: CDR1 MGHRA, CDR2 YSYEKL. V dropped 4 bases and J dropped 5; count of bases not matched to a gene: 9. The CDR3 DNA sequence: TGCGCCAGCAGCCCCCTCTCAGGGGGCTGGGAGACCCAGTACTTC. Translated: CASSPLSGGWETQYF.

The J gene is TRBJ1-3, the V gene TRBV4-2, with D uncertain. The CDR3 contains 15 residues. CDR1 is LGHNA, CDR2 YNFKEQ, per germline. V gave up 0 bases and J gave up 4 bases, with 10 bases separating them. The CDR3: CASSQERGGGNTIYF. The CDR3 region has the DNA TGTGCCAGCAGCCAAGAACGGGGAGGCGGAAACACCATATATTTT.

The V call is TRBV9, the J call TRBJ2-1, with D perhaps TRBD1 (5 bases). V dropped 2 bases and J dropped 4 bases, with 13 bases sitting between them. CDR3 size: 15 residues. Germline lookup yields CDR1 SGDLS and CDR2 YYNGEE. In DNA form, the CDR3 reads TGTGCCAGCAGCGTCGACAGTTCTAATTACAATGAGCAGTTCTTC. It is translated as CASSVDSSNYNEQFF.

The chain joins TRBV9 to TRBJ1-4, with 8 bases lining up with TRBD1. This CDR3 is 13 amino acids long. Germline CDR1 reads SGDLS; CDR2 reads YYNGEE. Unmatched junction bases numbered 2, after V lost 4 bases and J lost 6 bases. The CDR3 loop reads CASSPRGHEKLFF. In nucleotides, the CDR3 is TGTGCCAGCAGCCCCAGGGGGCATGAAAAACTGTTTTTT.